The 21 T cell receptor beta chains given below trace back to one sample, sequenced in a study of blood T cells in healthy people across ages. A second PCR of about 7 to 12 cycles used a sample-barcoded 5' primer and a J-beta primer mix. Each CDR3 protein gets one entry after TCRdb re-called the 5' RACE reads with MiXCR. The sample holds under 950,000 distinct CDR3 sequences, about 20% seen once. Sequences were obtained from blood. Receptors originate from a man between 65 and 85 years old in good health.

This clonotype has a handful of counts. CDR3 sequence (DNA): TGTGCCAGCTCACCAACCGGGACAGATAACGATGAGCAGTTCTTC. It specifies CASSPTGTDNDEQFF. V is TRBV18 and J is TRBJ2-1; 7 bases agree with TRBD1. The CDR3 contains 15 residues. The V segment lost 2 bases and the J segment 8 bases; nucleotides outside the gene matches: 9. CDR1 is KGHSH, CDR2 LQKENI, per germline.

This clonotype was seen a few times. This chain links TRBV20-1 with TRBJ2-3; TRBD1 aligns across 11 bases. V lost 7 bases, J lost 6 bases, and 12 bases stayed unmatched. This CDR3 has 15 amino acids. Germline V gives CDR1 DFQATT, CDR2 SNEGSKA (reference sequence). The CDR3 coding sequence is TGCAGTGTTCAGCCGGGACAGGGGGTAAGGGATACGCAGTATTTT. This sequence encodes CSVQPGQGVRDTQYF.

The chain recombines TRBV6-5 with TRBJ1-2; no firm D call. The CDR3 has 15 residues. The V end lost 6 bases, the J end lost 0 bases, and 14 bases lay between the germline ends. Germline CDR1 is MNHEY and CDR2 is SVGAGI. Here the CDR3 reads CASSPIATANYGYTF. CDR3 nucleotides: TGTGCCAGCAGCCCAATAGCAACAGCTAACTATGGCTACACCTTC.

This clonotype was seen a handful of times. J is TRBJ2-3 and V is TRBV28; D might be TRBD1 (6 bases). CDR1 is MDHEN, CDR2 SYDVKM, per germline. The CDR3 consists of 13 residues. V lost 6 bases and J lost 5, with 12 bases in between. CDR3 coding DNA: TGTGCCAGCAGCATAGGGGGTGGAGATACGCAGTATTTT. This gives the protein CASSIGGGDTQYF.

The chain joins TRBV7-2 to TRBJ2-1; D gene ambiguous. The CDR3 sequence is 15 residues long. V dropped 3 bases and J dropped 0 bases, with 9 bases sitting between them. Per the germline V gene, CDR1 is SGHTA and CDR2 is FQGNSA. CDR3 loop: CASSFQSSSYNEQFF. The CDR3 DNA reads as TGTGCCAGCAGCTTCCAGAGCAGCTCCTACAATGAGCAGTTCTTC.

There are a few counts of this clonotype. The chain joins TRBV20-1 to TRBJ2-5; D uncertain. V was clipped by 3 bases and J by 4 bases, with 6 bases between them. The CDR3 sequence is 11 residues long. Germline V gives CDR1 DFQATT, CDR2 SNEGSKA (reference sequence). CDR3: CSASGAETQYF. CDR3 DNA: TGCAGTGCTAGTGGCGCAGAGACCCAGTACTTC.

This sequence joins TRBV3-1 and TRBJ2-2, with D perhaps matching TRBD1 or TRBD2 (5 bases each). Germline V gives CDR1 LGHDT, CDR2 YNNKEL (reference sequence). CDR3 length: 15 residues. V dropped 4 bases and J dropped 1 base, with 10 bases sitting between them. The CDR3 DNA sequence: TGTGCCAGCAGCCCGACGGGACGGAACACCGGGGAGCTGTTTTTT. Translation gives CASSPTGRNTGELFF.

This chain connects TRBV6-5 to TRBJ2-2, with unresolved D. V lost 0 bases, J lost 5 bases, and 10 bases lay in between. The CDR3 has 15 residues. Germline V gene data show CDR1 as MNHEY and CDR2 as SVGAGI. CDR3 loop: CASSYSGGWTGELFF. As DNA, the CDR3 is TGTGCCAGCAGTTACTCAGGTGGTTGGACCGGGGAGCTGTTTTTT.

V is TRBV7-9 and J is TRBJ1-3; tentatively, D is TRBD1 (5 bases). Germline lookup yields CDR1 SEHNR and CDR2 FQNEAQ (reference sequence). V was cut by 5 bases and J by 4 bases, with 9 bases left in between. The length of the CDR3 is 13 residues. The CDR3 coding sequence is TGTGCCAGCAGCCGGGACCGGGGAAACACCATATATTTT. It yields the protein CASSRDRGNTIYF.

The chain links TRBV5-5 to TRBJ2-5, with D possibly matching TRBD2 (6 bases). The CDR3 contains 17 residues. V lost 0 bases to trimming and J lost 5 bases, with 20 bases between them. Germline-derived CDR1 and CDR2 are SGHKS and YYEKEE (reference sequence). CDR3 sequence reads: CASSLANLAGRGETQYF. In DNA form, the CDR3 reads TGTGCCAGCAGCTTGGCCAATTTGGCGGGGCGAGGGGAGACCCAGTACTTC.

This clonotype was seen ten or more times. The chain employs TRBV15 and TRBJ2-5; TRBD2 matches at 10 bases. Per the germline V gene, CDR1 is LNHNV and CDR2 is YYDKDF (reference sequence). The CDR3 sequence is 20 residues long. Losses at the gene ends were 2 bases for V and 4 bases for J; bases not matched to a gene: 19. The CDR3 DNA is TGTGCCACCAGCAGAATCTTTAAGGGACTAGCGACGCCAGCGGGAGAGACCCAGTACTTC. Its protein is CATSRIFKGLATPAGETQYF.

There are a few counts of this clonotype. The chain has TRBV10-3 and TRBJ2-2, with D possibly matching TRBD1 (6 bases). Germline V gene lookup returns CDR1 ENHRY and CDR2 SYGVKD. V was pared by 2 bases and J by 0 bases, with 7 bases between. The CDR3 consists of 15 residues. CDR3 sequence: CAISEGQTNTGELFF. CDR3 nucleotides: TGTGCCATCAGTGAGGGACAGACGAACACCGGGGAGCTGTTTTTT.

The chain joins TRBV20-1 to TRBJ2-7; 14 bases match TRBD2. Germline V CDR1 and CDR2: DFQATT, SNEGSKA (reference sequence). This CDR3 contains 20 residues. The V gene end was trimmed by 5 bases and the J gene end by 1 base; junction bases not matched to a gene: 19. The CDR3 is CSAPSPVKGLAGGNSYEQYF. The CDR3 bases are TGCAGTGCTCCGTCTCCAGTGAAAGGACTAGCGGGAGGCAATTCCTACGAGCAGTACTTC.

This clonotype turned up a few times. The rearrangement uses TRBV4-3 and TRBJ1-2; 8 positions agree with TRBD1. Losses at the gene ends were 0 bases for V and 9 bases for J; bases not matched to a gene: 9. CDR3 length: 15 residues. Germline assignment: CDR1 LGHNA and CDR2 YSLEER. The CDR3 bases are TGCGCCAGCAGCCAAGATGGACAGGGTGAAACAAGCTACACCTTC. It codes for CASSQDGQGETSYTF.

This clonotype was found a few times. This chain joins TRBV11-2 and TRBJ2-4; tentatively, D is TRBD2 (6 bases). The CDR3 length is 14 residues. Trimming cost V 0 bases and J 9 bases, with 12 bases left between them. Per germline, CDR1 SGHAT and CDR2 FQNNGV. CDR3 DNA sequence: TGTGCCAGCAGCTTAGATCGGGTGGGAGGCATTCAGTACTTC. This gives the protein CASSLDRVGGIQYF.

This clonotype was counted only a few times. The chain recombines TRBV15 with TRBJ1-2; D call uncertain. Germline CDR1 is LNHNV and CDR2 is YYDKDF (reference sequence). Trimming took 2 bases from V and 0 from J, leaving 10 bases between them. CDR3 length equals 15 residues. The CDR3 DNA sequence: TGTGCCACCAGCAGATCTAACAGTCCTAACTATGGCTACACCTTC. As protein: CATSRSNSPNYGYTF.

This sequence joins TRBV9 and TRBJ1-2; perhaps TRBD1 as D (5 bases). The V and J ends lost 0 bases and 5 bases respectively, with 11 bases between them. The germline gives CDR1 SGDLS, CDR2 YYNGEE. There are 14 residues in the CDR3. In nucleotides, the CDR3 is TGTGCCAGCAGCGTAGAGGTGGGGCGATATGGCTACACCTTC. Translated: CASSVEVGRYGYTF.

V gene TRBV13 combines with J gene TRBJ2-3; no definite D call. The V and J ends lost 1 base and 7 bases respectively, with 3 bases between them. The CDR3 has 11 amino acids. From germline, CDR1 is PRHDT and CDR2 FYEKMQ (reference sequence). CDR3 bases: TGTGCCAGCAGCTTAGTGTATACGCAGTATTTT. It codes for CASSLVYTQYF.

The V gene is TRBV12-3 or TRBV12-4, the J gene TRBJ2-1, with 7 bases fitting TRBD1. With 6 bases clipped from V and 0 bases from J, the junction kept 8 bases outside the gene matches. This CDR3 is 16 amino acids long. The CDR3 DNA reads TGTGCCAGCAGACCCGGGACAGTTCTCTCCTACAATGAGCAGTTCTTC. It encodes CASRPGTVLSYNEQFF.

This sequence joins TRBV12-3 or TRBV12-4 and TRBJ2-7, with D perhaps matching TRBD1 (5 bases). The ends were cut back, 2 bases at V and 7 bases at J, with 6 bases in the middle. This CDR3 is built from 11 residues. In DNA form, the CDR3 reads TGTGCCAGCAGTTTACACAGGGAGCAGTACTTC. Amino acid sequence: CASSLHREQYF.

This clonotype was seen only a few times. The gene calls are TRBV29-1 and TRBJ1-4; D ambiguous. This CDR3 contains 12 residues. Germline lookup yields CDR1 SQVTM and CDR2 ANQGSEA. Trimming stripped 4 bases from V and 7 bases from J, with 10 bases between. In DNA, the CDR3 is TGCAGCGTTGGGGCGCGAGGTGAAAAACTGTTTTTT. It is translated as CSVGARGEKLFF.